The present T cell receptor (beta chain) was sequenced within a study of blood T cells in healthy people across ages. A second PCR of 7 to 11 cycles used a sample-barcoded 5' primer and a J-beta primer mix. TCRdb fed the 5' RACE reads into MiXCR, producing one record per CDR3 protein. Here the sample spans about 1.4 million distinct CDR3 sequences, approximately 59% being singletons. Trimming left V 6 bases short and J 7 bases short, with 15 bases between. The CDR3 has 13 residues. This chain uses TRBV12-3 or TRBV12-4 with TRBJ1-2; D gene uncertain. This clonotype was sampled from a man in his late teens or twenties in good health. The specimen was blood. CDR3 sequence reads: CASRPNTLAGYTF. In DNA form, the CDR3 reads TGTGCCAGCAGACCTAACACTTTGGCTGGCTACACCTTC.